This TCR beta chain emerged from a study of cytomegalovirus exposure and HLA in healthy donors. Study results and limitations: The study dropped some indistinguishable V segments, TRBV6-2 and TRBV6-3 among them. Several of the most significant clusters were apparently associated with common viral pathogens in a later analysis.

The V gene end was trimmed by 8 bases and the J gene end by 8 bases; junction bases not matched to a gene: 10. The CDR3 is 15 amino acids. Germline V lookup: CDR1 SNHLY, CDR2 FYNNEI. Those who donated were healthy bone marrow donors. 60 Vbeta and 13 Jbeta primers were used in PCR. Here immunoSEQ multiplex PCR was the method, and the copy in TCRdb shows in-frame clones only, minus some. The sample has around 92,000 clones; around 82% are singletons. Comments on this clone: Its antigen is not identified.

The chain has TRBV2 and TRBJ1-4; 11 nucleotides line up with TRBD1. Specimen: PBMCs. The origin of this receptor is a man aged 18-30 years in good health and CMV-seronegative. CDR3 DNA sequence: TGTGCCAGCGTTAGGACAGGGGGCGGAAGGGAAAAACTGTTTTTT. Translated: CASVRTGGGREKLFF.